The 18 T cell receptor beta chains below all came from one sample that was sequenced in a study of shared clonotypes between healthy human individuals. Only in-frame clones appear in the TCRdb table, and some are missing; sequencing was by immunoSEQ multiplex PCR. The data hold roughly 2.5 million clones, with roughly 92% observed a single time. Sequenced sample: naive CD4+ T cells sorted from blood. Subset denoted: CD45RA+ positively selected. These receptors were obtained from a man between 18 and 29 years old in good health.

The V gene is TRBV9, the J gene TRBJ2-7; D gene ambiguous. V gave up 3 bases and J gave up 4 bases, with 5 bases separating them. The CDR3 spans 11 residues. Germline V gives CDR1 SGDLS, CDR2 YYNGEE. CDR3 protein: CASSAGYEQYF. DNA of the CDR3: TGTGCCAGCAGCGCCGGGTACGAGCAGTACTTC.

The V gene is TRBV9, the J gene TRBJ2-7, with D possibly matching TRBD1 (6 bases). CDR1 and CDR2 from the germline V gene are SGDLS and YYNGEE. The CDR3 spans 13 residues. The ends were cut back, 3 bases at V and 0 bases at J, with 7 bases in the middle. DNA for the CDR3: TGTGCCAGCAGCGGAGGGGGCTCCTACGAGCAGTACTTC. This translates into CASSGGGSYEQYF.

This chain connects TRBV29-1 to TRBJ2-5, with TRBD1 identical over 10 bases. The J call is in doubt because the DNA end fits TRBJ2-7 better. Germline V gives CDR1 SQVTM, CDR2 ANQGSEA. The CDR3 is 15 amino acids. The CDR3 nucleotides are TGCAGCGTAGCCAGCCCGGGACAGGGGAACGACGAGCAGTACTTC. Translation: CSVASPGQGNDEQYF.

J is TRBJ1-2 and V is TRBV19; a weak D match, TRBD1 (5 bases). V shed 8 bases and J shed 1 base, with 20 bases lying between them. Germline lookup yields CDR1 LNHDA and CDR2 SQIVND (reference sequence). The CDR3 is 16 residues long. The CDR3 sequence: CASHDSPGAYNYGYTF. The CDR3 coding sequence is TGTGCCAGTCATGACTCTCCTGGGGCCTATAACTATGGCTACACCTTC.

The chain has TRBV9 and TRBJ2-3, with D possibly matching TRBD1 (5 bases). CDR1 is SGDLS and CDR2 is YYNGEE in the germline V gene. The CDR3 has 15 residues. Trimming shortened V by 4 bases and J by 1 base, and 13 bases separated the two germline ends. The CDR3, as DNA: TGTGCCAGCAGCCTAGGGGCGACGCGCACAGATACGCAGTATTTT. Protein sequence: CASSLGATRTDTQYF. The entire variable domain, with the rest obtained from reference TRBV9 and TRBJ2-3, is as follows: DSGVTQTPKHLITATGQRVTLRCSPRSGDLSVYWYQQSLDQGLQFLIQYYNGEERAKGNILERFSAQQFPDLHSELNLSSLELGDSALYFCASSLGATRTDTQYFGPGTRLTVL.

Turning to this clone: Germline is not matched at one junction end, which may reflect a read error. CDR3 residues: CASSKGAYLNF. The CDR3 region has the DNA TGTGCCAGCAGCAAGGGGGCCTATCTGAACTTC. The chain carries TRBV14 and TRBJ2-7; 7 positions match TRBD1. This CDR3 comprises 11 residues. Germline assignment: CDR1 SGHDN and CDR2 FVKESK.

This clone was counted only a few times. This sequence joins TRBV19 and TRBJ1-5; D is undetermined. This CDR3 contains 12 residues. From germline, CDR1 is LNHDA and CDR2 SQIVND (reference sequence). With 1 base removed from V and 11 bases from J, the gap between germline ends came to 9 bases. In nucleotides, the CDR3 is TGTGCCAGTAGTATAGGAGGGCCGGCCCAGCATTTT. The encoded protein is CASSIGGPAQHF.

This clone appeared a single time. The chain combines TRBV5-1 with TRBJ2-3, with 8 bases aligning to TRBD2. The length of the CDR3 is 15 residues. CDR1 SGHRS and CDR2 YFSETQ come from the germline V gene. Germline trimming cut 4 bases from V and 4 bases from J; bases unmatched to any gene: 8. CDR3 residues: CASSTMGLVPDTQYF. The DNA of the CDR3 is TGCGCCAGCAGCACCATGGGACTAGTTCCAGATACGCAGTATTTT.

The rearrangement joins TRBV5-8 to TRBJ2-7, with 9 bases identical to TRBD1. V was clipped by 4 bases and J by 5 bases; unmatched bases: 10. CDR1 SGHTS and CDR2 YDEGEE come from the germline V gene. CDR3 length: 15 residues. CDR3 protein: CASSIPGQGFNEQYF. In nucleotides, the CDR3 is TGTGCCAGCAGCATCCCGGGACAGGGTTTCAACGAGCAGTACTTC.

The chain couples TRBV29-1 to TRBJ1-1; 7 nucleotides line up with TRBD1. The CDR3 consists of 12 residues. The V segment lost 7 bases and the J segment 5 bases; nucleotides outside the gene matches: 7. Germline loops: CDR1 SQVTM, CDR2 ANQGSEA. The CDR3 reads CSAQQQGTEAFF. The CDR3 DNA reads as TGCAGCGCCCAGCAACAGGGGACTGAAGCTTTCTTT.

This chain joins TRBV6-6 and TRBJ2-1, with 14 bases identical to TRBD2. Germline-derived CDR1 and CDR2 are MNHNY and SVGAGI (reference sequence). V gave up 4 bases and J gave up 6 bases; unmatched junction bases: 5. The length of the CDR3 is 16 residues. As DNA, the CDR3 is TGTGCCAGCAGTTCCAGTGGGACTAGCGGGAGCAATGAGCAGTTCTTC. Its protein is CASSSSGTSGSNEQFF.

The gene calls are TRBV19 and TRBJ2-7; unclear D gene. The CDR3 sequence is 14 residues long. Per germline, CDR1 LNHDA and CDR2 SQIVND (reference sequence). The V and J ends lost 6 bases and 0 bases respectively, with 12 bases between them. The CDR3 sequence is CASSRDVGSYEQYF. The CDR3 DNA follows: TGTGCCAGTAGCCGCGACGTGGGCTCCTACGAGCAGTACTTC.

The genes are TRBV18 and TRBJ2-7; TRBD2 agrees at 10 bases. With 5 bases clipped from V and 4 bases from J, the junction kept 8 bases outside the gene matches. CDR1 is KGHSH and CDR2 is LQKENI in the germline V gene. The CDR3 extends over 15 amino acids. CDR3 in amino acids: CASSALAGDPYEQYF. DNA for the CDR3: TGTGCCAGCTCAGCCCTAGCGGGGGATCCATACGAGCAGTACTTC.

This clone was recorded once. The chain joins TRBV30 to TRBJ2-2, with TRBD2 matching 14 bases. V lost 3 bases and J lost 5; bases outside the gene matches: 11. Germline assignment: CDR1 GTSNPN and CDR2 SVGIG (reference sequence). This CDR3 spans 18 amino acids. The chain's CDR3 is CAWSLPGLAGVGTGELFF. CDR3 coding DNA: TGTGCCTGGAGCCTCCCGGGACTAGCGGGAGTGGGGACCGGGGAGCTGTTTTTT.

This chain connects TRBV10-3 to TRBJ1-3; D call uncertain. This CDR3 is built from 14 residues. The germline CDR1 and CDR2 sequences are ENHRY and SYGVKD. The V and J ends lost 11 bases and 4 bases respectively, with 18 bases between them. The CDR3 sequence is CAVSDYPGGNTIYF. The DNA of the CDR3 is TGTGCCGTGTCGGATTACCCCGGCGGAAACACCATATATTTT.

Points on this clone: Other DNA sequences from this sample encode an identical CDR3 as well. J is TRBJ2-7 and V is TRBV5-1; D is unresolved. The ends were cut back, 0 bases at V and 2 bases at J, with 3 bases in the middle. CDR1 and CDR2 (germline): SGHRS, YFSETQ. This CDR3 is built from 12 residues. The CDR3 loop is CASSLGTYEQYF. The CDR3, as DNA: TGCGCCAGCAGCTTGGGGACCTACGAGCAGTACTTC.

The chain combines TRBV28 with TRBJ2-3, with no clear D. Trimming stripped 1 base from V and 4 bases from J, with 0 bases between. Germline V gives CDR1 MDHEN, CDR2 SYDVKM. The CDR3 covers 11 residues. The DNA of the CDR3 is TGTGCCAGCAGTTTATCAGATACGCAGTATTTT. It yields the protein CASSLSDTQYF.

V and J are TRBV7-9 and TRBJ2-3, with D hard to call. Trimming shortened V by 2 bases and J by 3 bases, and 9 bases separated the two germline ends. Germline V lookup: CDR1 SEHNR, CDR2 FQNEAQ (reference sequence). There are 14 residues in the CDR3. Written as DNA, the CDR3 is TGTGCCAGCAGCTTAAGAGTCCAGACAGATACGCAGTATTTT. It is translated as CASSLRVQTDTQYF.